This T cell receptor (beta chain) was captured in a study of T cells in Graves' hyperthyroidism and ophthalmopathy. The V end was cut by 0 bases, the J end by 6 bases, with 15 bases between. Germline-derived CDR1 and CDR2 are DFQATT and SNEGSKA (reference sequence). The CDR3 contains 14 residues. Researchers amplified the TCR beta CDR3 regions from RNA transcripts. The HTBI primer set served for first-round RT-PCR of the TCR CDR3. Using its own MiXCR run on the multiplex PCR reads, TCRdb lists one record per CDR3 protein. The repertoire holds around 500,000 distinct CDR3 sequences, with about 16% as singletons. Findings and caveats of the study: In validation, the model predicted ophthalmopathy. These predictions came a median about 6.5 months before onset.

Lactation, pregnancy, other autoimmune disease or uncontrolled infection led to exclusion of patients. A word on this clonotype: As yet, its antigen is unknown.

This TCR was sampled from a woman in her thirties with Graves' ophthalmopathy. Sequenced input: blood. The V and J genes are TRBV20-1 and TRBJ2-7, with a weak D call TRBD2 (5 bases). The CDR3 nucleotides are TGCAGTGCTAGAGAATCTACAGCCGCGGGCGAGCAGTACTTC. This translates into CSARESTAAGEQYF.